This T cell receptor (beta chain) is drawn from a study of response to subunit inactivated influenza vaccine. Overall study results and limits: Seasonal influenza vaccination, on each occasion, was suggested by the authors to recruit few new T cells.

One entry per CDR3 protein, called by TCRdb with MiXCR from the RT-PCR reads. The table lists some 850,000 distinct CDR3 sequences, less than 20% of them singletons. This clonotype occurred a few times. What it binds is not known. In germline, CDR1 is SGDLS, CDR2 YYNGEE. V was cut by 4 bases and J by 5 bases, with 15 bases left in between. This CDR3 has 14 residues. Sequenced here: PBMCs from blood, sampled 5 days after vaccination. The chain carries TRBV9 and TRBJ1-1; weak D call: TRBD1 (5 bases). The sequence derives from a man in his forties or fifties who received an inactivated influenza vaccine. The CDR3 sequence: CASSPVGGGTEAFF. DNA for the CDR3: TGTGCCAGCAGCCCCGTTGGGGGAGGGACTGAAGCTTTCTTT.